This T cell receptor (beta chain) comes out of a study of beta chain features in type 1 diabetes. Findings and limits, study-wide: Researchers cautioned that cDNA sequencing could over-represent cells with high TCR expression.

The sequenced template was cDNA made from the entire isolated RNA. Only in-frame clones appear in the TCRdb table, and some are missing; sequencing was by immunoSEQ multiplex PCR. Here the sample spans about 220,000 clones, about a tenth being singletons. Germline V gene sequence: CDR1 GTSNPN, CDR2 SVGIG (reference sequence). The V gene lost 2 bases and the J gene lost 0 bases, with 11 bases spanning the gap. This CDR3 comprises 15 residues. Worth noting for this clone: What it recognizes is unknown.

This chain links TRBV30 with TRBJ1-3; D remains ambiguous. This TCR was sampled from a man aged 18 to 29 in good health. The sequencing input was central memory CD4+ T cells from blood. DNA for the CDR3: TGTGCCTGGAGTTACAGCCTGAGCTCTGGAAACACCATATATTTT. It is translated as CAWSYSLSSGNTIYF.